Included here is one T cell receptor (beta chain) sequence, with context. Its antigen is currently not known. Base qualities are missing; no much larger clone stands one base away. V is cut by 7 bases and J by 0 bases, and the space between the germline ends is 16 bases. Measured from the cysteine to the phenylalanine, the CDR3 is 15 residues long. Of the read, only the CDR3 DNA is kept; its 45 bases are in frame from base 1. The germline V gene provides CDR1 MDHEN and CDR2 SYDVKM. The donors were healthy, HIV-negative adults who had no recently reported acute infections or vaccinations. Only Caucasian adults living in Nashville, Tennessee, USA were represented among the donors. CD4+ T cells were enriched by magnetic negative selection; naive cells were then positively selected on CD45RA, and the negative fraction formed the memory subset. Blood was obtained by leukapheresis, after which PBMCs were separated by Ficoll-Histopaque density gradient centrifugation and cryopreserved in liquid nitrogen vapor phase. Analytical flow cytometry was used to check the purity and quantity of every magnetically sorted T cell population. Each sorted fraction had its genomic DNA isolated and then quantified by UV absorbance on a Nanodrop 2000c.

This record comes from a study of shared clonotypes between healthy human individuals (dated by TCRdb to about 2020). About the full investigation: The cohort comprised a couple of women and a few men aged 18 to 49 years. To increase sequencing depth and limit assay-specific biases, different laboratories used diverse techniques to prepare libraries and sequence TCR repertoires. Leukapheresis yielded between about 0.9 and 9.5 billion PBMCs per donor. Per donor, three plates each were used for CD4 naive and CD4 memory, two for CD8 naive, and one for CD8 memory. The study deeply sequenced blood TCR repertoires of about five healthy adults to estimate repertoire size and the extent of clonotype sharing between individuals. The full study reports these points: Clonotypes shared by all four sorted-subset donors showed higher generation probabilities than non-shared clonotypes. Only blood was sampled, and tissue TCR repertoires likely differ from those in blood. Incomplete sequencing was indicated by rarefaction of sorted-subset datasets, despite the large sequencing depth. Estimated clonotype richness was generally larger for naive than for memory subsets. About 5% of naive CD4, 3.5% of naive CD8, around 2.3% of memory CD4, and around 0.4% of memory CD8 clonotypes were shared across several donors. The genetic and exposure-history diversity represented was limited by the small number of donors. Pairwise subsampling indicated that sequencing depth was expected to affect the degree of clonotype sharing among donors.

TCR CDR3 regions were amplified from genomic DNA by multiplex PCR using the deep immunoSEQ assay. Genomic DNA extracted from each cell subset was distributed evenly over all wells of several immunoSEQ 96-well plates, and each plate served as one replicate. For sorted subsets, around 200 ng genomic DNA, equal to 30,000 to 35,000 T cell genomes, was loaded into each replicate PCR. The purified libraries were quantified using a Qubit 3.0 fluorometer, sized with a Bioanalyzer 2100, and then quantified again using the KAPA Library Quantification kit. Every immunoSEQ 96-well plate was sequenced on a separate single-read 150-cycle Illumina NextSeq 550 flow cell. Under the source paper's analysis protocol: Because only junctional sequences without quality scores were contained in the immunoSEQ output, filtering matching that applied to full-length reads could not be performed. To assign V/J genes and CDR3, sequences were annotated using PyIR, a Python wrapper for IgBLAST v1.9, with IMGT germline references. Reads with weak V/J assignments (E-value above 1e-6), missing CDR3, stop codons, out-of-frame junctions, or ambiguous translated residues were removed. V3J clonotypes were defined as sequences sharing an identical inferred V gene, J gene, and CDR3 amino acid sequence. To compute the percentage overlap between repertoires, the number of shared unique clonotypes was divided by the size of the smaller repertoire. Three approaches were used to assess repertoire richness: RTK rarefaction, the Chao1 estimator, and Recon v2.1 estimates of unobserved clonotypes. Generation probabilities were computed with OLGA for all TCRbeta clonotypes obtained by the gDNA method from a handful of donors. Imported from immuneACCESS, the table was reduced by TCRdb to in-frame sequences with V and J called. These copies leave out some clones; in studies compared against another copy, an unresolved V gene accounts for under half, and the cause of the remainder is not known. V and J calls and clone size come straight from that table; D and trimming were deduced from the DNA. This sample comprises 2 million to 3 million clones, over 85% of them detected only once. The biggest ten clones account for approximately 0.37% of the sample.

The rearranged chain carries TRBV28 and TRBJ2-7, with TRBD2 as a weak D call on 7 bases. The sequencing sample was made of naive CD4+ T cells from PBMCs. What this sample's cell subset or site label stands for: CD45RA+ positively selected. This sequence was found in a man aged 18 to 35 in good health. Some clones in this sample may be carry-over from other donors' samples. The sequence in DNA is TGTGCCAGCACCCGGGGGGCGCTAAGCTCCTACGAGCAGTACTTC. Its protein product is CASTRGALSSYEQYF.